This T cell receptor (beta chain) originates from a study of identical twins. Study observations and caveats: Models came in too low on out-of-frame TCR alpha sharing in monozygotic twins.

Germline V gene lookup returns CDR1 SGHTA and CDR2 FQGNSA. The length of the CDR3 is 12 residues. Trimming removed 1 base from V and 10 bases from J, with 11 bases in between. This clonotype was observed a handful of times. No antigen is known for it. One entry per CDR3 protein results from TCRdb running MiXCR on the 5' RACE reads. The table includes around 480,000 distinct CDR3 sequences, roughly 13% detected once. The same specimen was also included in a second study, on yellow fever vaccine responses in identical twins.

The sequencing input was CD4+ T cells sorted from blood. This chain connects TRBV7-2 to TRBJ2-7; D not certain. The TCR was taken from a woman younger than 30 in good health. CDR3 sequence: CASSLGVSRQYF. CDR3 nucleotides: TGTGCCAGCAGCTTAGGGGTAAGCCGACAGTACTTC.